This paragraph covers one T cell receptor (beta chain) sequence. This clone was counted once. No antigen is known for it. No quality values exist for individual bases; no much larger clone is one base distant. In total, more than 500 healthy bone marrow donors made up the cohort. At the time of sampling, every cohort member was nominally healthy, though immune exposures that went unrecorded were likely present. The donor was CMV seropositive and was included in the group of approximately 310 seropositive cohort members. A peripheral blood sample was provided by each donor, and peripheral blood mononuclear cells were used for TCR beta sequencing. The Qiagen DNeasy Blood Extraction Kit was used to extract genomic DNA from the blood cell samples. This sample was taken from a study of cytomegalovirus exposure and HLA in healthy donors (dated by TCRdb to 2016 to 2017). Study-level background: An earlier analysis of several hundred of the donors reported 276 Gb of sequence data and some 110 million unique TCR beta sequences obtained from some 170 million T cells. Around 320 gigabases of sequencing data and 78 million or so unique TCR sequences were included in an early release covering roughly 600 HLA-typed donors. The genetic ancestry cluster associated with self-reported Caucasian donors included around four fifths of the approximately 430 genotyped donors. The study aimed to test whether cataloging public T cell receptors could reveal signatures of past pathogen exposure. The study profiled the T cell repertoires of 500 to 800 subjects by immunosequencing and related them to cytomegalovirus serostatus. In addition to the first cohort of 666 subjects, a separate validation cohort of 120 different subjects was used. To predict cytomegalovirus infection status, the study brought together high-throughput TCR immunosequencing, statistical association of individual TCRs with disease status, and machine learning. A later analysis re-examined previously published TCR beta repertoires from several hundred donors and added high-resolution HLA genotyping to investigate patterns of TCR occurrence. In the later analysis, no new phenotypic data were used to find candidate immune exposures; instead, reliance was placed on TCR beta sequences and their occurrence across donors. To decide whether each TCR beta V gene segment behaved as functional or pseudogenic, an earlier analysis of some 540 of the donors relied on high-throughput TCR beta sequencing. Donor age, sex, ethnicity and CMV serostatus were collected together with the repertoire data. Genome-wide SNP genotypes for about three fifths of the 666 donors were used in a later genetic analysis, which treated that subset as a discovery cohort. All discovery cohort repertoires had been generated on a single sequencing platform. HLA typing covered class I and class II loci at four-digit resolution. Typing coverage differed by locus: A, B, C, DRB1 and DQB1 were typed in roughly 629-630 donors, DQA1 in about 500, DPA1 in over 600, and DPB1 in around 440. Because of strong linkage in the cohort, roughly five DR-DQ haplotypes were treated as single units for association and clustering. Among about 410 genotyped donors of the cohort, an average of approximately 240,000 unique TCR beta nucleotide sequences was sequenced per donor, of which roughly 17% were non-productive.

The protocol used for the library was the immunoSEQ multiplex PCR assay. A mixture of 60 forward primers for TCR Vbeta segments and 13 reverse primers for TCR Jbeta segments was used in the multiplex PCR. A multiplex PCR assay on genomic DNA amplified the CDR3 region of rearranged TCR beta genes. On the Illumina HiSeq System, the amplified TCR beta libraries were sequenced as 87-base-pair reads. For the original study's pipeline: In a later analysis, about 80 million unique TCR beta chains were counted across the approximately 640 repertoires, and approximately 11 million of these chains were shared by at least two donors. To remove PCR and sequencing errors, raw reads were error-corrected and collapsed into unique sequences using a nearest-neighbor algorithm that merged closely related sequences. V, D and J gene segments were assigned by aligning CDR3 sequences to IMGT reference sequences. For a sequence to be retained, a match of at least six nucleotides was required to both a V gene segment and a J gene segment. A rearrangement was called productive if the CDR3 had no stop codons and remained in frame with V and J, and every other rearrangement was called non-productive. CDR3 was defined by IMGT convention, running from the second conserved V-encoded cysteine to the conserved J-encoded phenylalanine. The earlier analysis of 550 to 650 of the donors excluded any sequence lacking an unambiguous match to a single V gene segment. In an earlier analysis of some 590 of the donors, a V segment was called functional when productive rearrangements were above 56.7%, and segregating when the standard deviation between donors exceeded 5%. To diagnose cytomegalovirus status from the catalog of TCR beta chain sequences, a statistical classification framework was built. In a later analysis, TCR nucleotide sequences were compared against IMGT/GENE-DB human TR gene sequences so that V and J genes could be assigned. In a later analysis, CDR3 sequences and most-parsimonious VDJ recombination scenarios were assigned using the TCRdist pipeline. In a later analysis, each TCR beta chain was defined by its CDR3 amino acid sequence together with its V-gene family, and reads lacking a unique V-gene family were excluded. In a later analysis, 450 to 600 highly shared, low-generation-probability nucleotide sequences were removed to address suspected cross-contamination and a sequencing artifact. A later analysis calculated a clonal expansion index for each public chain from normalized within-repertoire ranks of inferred template counts. In a later analysis, generation probabilities were computed using a VDJ recombination model fitted to out-of-frame rearrangements, and the results were checked against IGoR. Hypergeometric tests were used in a later analysis to score TCR-TCR, TCR-HLA and TCR-CMV co-occurrence, with a repertoire-size bias correction applied to the TCR pairs. In a later analysis, false discovery rates were estimated by permuting HLA or CMV assignments 20 times. In a later analysis, co-occurring TCRs were grouped using DBSCAN, and TCRdist sequence similarity was added for clustering within HLA-allele-positive subsets. Repertoires with fewer than 30,000 or more than 120,000 public chains were left out of co-occurrence clustering, as were about five repertoires with anomalous nucleotide sharing. TCRdb took over this immuneACCESS table, retaining in-frame rearrangements with V and J assigned. Such tables are incomplete; in checked studies, under half of the missing clones stem from an unresolved V gene, and the remainder is unexplained. V, J and clone size were drawn from that table, and D and trimming were deduced from the DNA. This sample holds some 190,000 clones; around 82% were observed only once. The ten biggest clones cover under 2.5% of the sample.

Including cysteine and phenylalanine, the CDR3 has 22 amino acids. Only the CDR3 region is kept as DNA, spanning 66 bases read in frame from base 1. The germline V gene encodes CDR1 LGHNT and CDR2 FRNRAP. Here V drops 0 bases and J drops 1 base, and the junction holds 16 bases not matched to any gene. What the research found in general, with its limitations: This cohort had only TCR beta chains sequenced, and the lack of alpha or paired-chain data limited which features could be detected. Because counts were too low, under 20 rarely observed V segments, including chromosome 9 orphons, were left out of the earlier analysis of approximately 500 of the donors. In both the original and validation cohorts, the classifier was reported to diagnose cytomegalovirus status with high specificity and sensitivity. In a later analysis, TCR association rates were found to vary across HLA loci, with the most associated TCRs seen for DRB1 alleles and the fewest for HLA-C alleles. Correlated functional status among segregating V segments might be attributable to linkage disequilibrium, but an unknown experimental factor could not be ruled out. Assigning TCR associations to individual alleles was difficult when HLA alleles, especially DR and DQ, strongly co-occurred. A later analysis reported that several top co-occurrence clusters appeared linked to parvovirus B19, influenza, CMV and Epstein-Barr virus. According to a later analysis, most CMV-associated TCR beta chains appeared to be HLA-restricted, and the HLA associations seemed to be driven largely by CMV exposure. For the cohort, immune exposure information was limited to CMV serostatus. While some public TCRs were present in many individuals, most TCR sequences turned up only very rarely across donors. A later genetic analysis associated a missense DCLRE1C variant with V-gene and J-gene trimming of TCR beta chains, and an independent cohort replicated the association. In an earlier analysis of some 500 of the donors, most TCR beta V segments appeared in productive rearrangements about 87% or about 30% of the time, broadly matching IMGT annotations. A later analysis associated about 18,000 TCR beta sequences with specific HLA alleles at a false discovery rate of 0.05. Three of the identified cytomegalovirus-associated TCR beta chains were confirmed in vitro to be specific for cytomegalovirus antigens. Compared with the roughly 700-donor mean, donors in an Asian-associated ancestry cluster had fewer N-insertions in productive TCRs, according to a later genetic analysis. The study listed approximately 150 TCR beta chains as associated with cytomegalovirus. The 87-base-pair reads could not distinguish some IMGT-functional V segments, including TRBV6-2 and TRBV6-3, so those segments were excluded. Because some donors lacked HLA typing at each locus, the association tests relied only on the typed subset. A cluster of highly shared sequence variants was judged likely to represent a technical artifact of the sequencing pipeline. In a later analysis, HLA-associated TCR beta chains were found to be more clonally expanded and to have lower generation probabilities than equally common non-associated chains. The presence/absence analyses assumed that sequencing depth was roughly uniform across donors, and that assumption may not be true. The authors suggested that the approach could potentially be extended to other disease states and immunological phenotypes. A further reported finding was that TCR beta sequences accurately predicted the HLA-A and HLA-B alleles for most subjects in the first cohort.

The clonotype was recovered from a woman aged 25 to 39 in good health and CMV-seropositive. Sequencing used PBMCs. Recombination linked TRBV12-5 to TRBJ2-7, with TRBD2 identical over 15 junction bases. The CDR3 region: CASGLVAPSGTSGGRISYEQYF. In nucleotide form, the sequence is TGTGCTAGTGGTTTGGTGGCGCCCTCCGGGACTAGCGGGGGGAGGATATCCTACGAGCAGTACTTC.